These 9 T cell receptor beta chains share one sample of origin, sequenced in a study of CD8+CD57+ T cells in acquired aplastic anemia (dated 2018 in TCRdb). Flow cytometry had shown CD8+CD57+ cell expansion in the patients selected for sequencing. TCRdb lists the instrument as Illumina HiSeq 2000. Genomic DNA served as template for TCR beta VDJ combination and CDR3 sequence profiling. Using fastp at Q25 and MiXCR, TCRdb reprocessed the public reads and kept productive beta chains. Here each entry gathers all rows of one CDR3 protein and keeps the most common genes and DNA. The sample table shows 150,000 to 200,000 distinct CDR3 sequences, and around 50% are seen once. The ten largest clones add up to approximately 3% of the sample. Sequencing used sorted CD4+, CD8+, or CD8+CD57+ T cells (not recorded which) from PBMCs. The receptors stem from a human donor with aplastic anemia.

This clonotype was counted only a few times. The chain employs TRBV27 and TRBJ1-5; D is possibly TRBD1 (5 bases). The CDR3 loop spans 12 amino acids. Trimming took 9 bases from V and 16 from J, leaving 22 bases between them. The V gene's germline CDR1 is MNHEY and CDR2 SMNVEV (reference sequence). CDR3 loop: CARPGAAWDCHF. CDR3 in DNA: TGTGCCAGACCTGGGGCGGCTTGGGATTGTCATTTT.

About this clonotype: An end of the junction differs from the germline gene, which may be a read error. CDR3 bases: TGCAGTGCTGGGGGAGGGCTAGCGGGGGGCTCCTACGAGCAGTATTTC. It translates to CSAGGGLAGGSYEQYF. The chain combines TRBV20-1 with TRBJ2-7, with 11 bases that match TRBD2. The CDR3 is 16 amino acids. From germline, CDR1 is DFQATT and CDR2 SNEGSKA (reference sequence).

With respect to this clonotype: The CDR3 does not close with the conserved phenylalanine or tryptophan, likely indicating a read error. The chain recombines TRBV6-1 with TRBJ2-7; D call uncertain. Germline V gene data show CDR1 as MNHNS and CDR2 as SASEGT. The CDR3 covers 13 residues. CDR3 bases: TGTGCCAGCAGCCCCGAGAGGTCCTCCGAGCAGTACCTC. Translating it yields CASSPERSSEQYL.

V is TRBV5-1 and J is TRBJ2-6; D is perhaps TRBD2 (6 bases). Trimming removed 2 bases from V and 0 bases from J, with 15 bases in between. The CDR3 contains 18 residues. Germline V gives CDR1 SGHRS, CDR2 YFSETQ. Written as DNA, the CDR3 is TGCGCCAGCAGCTTTACGGGAGACAGACTCTCTGGGGCCAACGTCCTGACTTTC. Translation: CASSFTGDRLSGANVLTF.

This clonotype was counted ten times or more. The V call is TRBV15, the J call TRBJ2-5; possibly TRBD2 for D (5 bases). Germline V CDR1 and CDR2: LNHNV, YYDKDF (reference sequence). The V end lost 5 bases, the J end lost 1 base, and 17 bases lay between the germline ends. The CDR3 extends over 16 amino acids. The CDR3 protein is CATSRVSGSFQETQYF. As DNA, the CDR3 is TGTGCCACCAGCCGGGTTTCTGGGAGTTTCCAAGAGACCCAGTACTTC.

This clonotype was observed a handful of times. This may come from a read error, since a much larger clone is one base off. This chain joins TRBV11-3 and TRBJ2-2; D is unclear. From germline, CDR1 is SGHNT and CDR2 YENEEA. The CDR3 is 13 residues long. In DNA form, the CDR3 reads TGTACCAGCAGCCCGAGACGAACCGGGGAGCTGTTTTTT. Encoded protein: CTSSPRRTGELFF.

This clonotype was observed at least ten times. This chain links TRBV5-4 with TRBJ2-5, with 7 nucleotides matching TRBD1. V lost 3 bases to trimming and J lost 1 base; unmatched junction nucleotides: 6. Germline V gives CDR1 SGHNT, CDR2 YYREEE (reference sequence). The CDR3 sequence is 15 residues long. The CDR3 DNA reads TGTGCCAGCAGCTCCTACAGGGGAACCCAAGAGACCCAGTACTTC. This codes for CASSSYRGTQETQYF.

The V and J genes are TRBV19 and TRBJ1-1; 9 nucleotides line up with TRBD1. V lost 5 bases, J lost 3 bases, and 7 bases stayed unmatched. The CDR3 is 15 amino acids. Germline CDR1 is LNHDA and CDR2 is SQIVND (reference sequence). In DNA form, the CDR3 reads TGTGCCAGTAGTCCCTTACGGACAGGGGACACTGAAGCTTTCTTT. Its translation is CASSPLRTGDTEAFF.

This clonotype has at least ten counts. The chain has TRBV19 and TRBJ2-1, with D hard to call. The germline gives CDR1 LNHDA, CDR2 SQIVND (reference sequence). Trimming took off 4 bases at V and 9 bases at J, with 16 bases between the two ends. CDR3 length: 14 amino acids. CDR3 bases: TGTGCCAGTAGTAGCGGCGCCGACATGGGTGAGCAGTTCTTC. Protein sequence: CASSSGADMGEQFF.